The rows below give T cell receptor beta chains drawn from one sample of a study of neurological immune-mediated disorders. In TCRdb, the 5' RACE reads were re-called with MiXCR into one record per CDR3 protein. This table has about 120,000 distinct CDR3 sequences, roughly 3.1% appearing once. Material for sequencing was PBMCs. The receptors stem from a woman aged 25 to 39 with multiple sclerosis. Both conserved end residues are part of each CDR3. The D gene is left open where the match is weak. Expanded clones are given a class, and other clones once, few, many or no size at all.

j_gene,v_gene,abundance,d_gene,CDR3aa,CDR3nt
TRBJ1-1,TRBV6-5,many,-,CATGDGQEAFF,TGTGCCACCGGGGACGGCCAAGAAGCTTTCTTT
TRBJ2-1,TRBV5-1,many,-,CASSSLPGLDEQFF,TGCGCCAGCAGCTCGCTCCCGGGCCTTGATGAGCAGTTCTTC
TRBJ2-7,TRBV15,many,-,CATSRKPVEVNEQYF,TGTGCCACCAGCAGAAAGCCGGTGGAAGTTAACGAGCAGTACTTC
TRBJ2-1,TRBV5-1,many,TRBD2,CASSFTSGGMISYNEQFF,TGCGCCAGCAGTTTCACTAGCGGGGGGATGATATCCTACAATGAGCAGTTCTTC
TRBJ2-1,TRBV7-2,many,TRBD2,CASSLVPGGGNEQFF,TGTGCCAGCAGCTTAGTTCCGGGAGGGGGGAATGAGCAGTTCTTC
TRBJ2-1,TRBV20-1,many,TRBD2,CSAREGLAGVNEQFF,TGCAGTGCTAGAGAAGGACTAGCGGGAGTTAATGAGCAGTTCTTC
TRBJ1-2,TRBV12-3/TRBV12-4,many,TRBD1,CASSPHQGAVEGYTF,TGTGCCAGCAGTCCCCATCAGGGGGCGGTCGAAGGCTACACCTTC
TRBJ1-4,TRBV5-6,many,-,CASSLGTSSVEREKLFF,TGTGCCAGCAGCTTGGGGACGTCAAGCGTAGAGCGTGAAAAACTGTTTTTT
TRBJ2-7,TRBV9,many,-,CASSHGDDRASYEQYF,TGTGCCAGCAGCCATGGGGATGACAGAGCCTCTTACGAGCAGTACTTC
TRBJ2-1,TRBV12-3/TRBV12-4,many,-,CASIPTYTYNEQFF,TGTGCCAGCATTCCGACCTATACCTACAATGAGCAGTTCTTC
TRBJ1-4,TRBV18,many,-,CASSPDSANEKLFF,TGTGCCAGCTCCCCGGACTCAGCTAATGAAAAACTGTTTTTT
TRBJ2-1,TRBV11-2,many,TRBD2,CASSLGLPGLAVQFF,TGTGCCAGCAGCTTAGGACTTCCGGGACTAGCGGTTCAGTTCTTC
TRBJ2-7,TRBV10-1,many,-,CASTLDHHRAENEQYF,TGCGCCAGCACTTTGGACCACCACCGGGCGGAGAACGAGCAGTACTTC
TRBJ2-3,TRBV20-1,many,-,CSAGATDTQYF,TGCAGTGCGGGGGCTACAGATACGCAGTATTTT
TRBJ2-7,TRBV6-1,many,-,CASSELGYPEQYF,TGTGCCAGCAGTGAATTGGGGTACCCCGAGCAGTACTTC
TRBJ2-7,TRBV18,many,TRBD1,CASSLGTGIGEQYF,TGTGCCAGCTCACTTGGGACAGGGATAGGCGAGCAGTACTTC
TRBJ1-2,TRBV6-5,medium-sized,-,CASSYSTLGVEGTSYGYTF,TGTGCCAGCAGTTACTCGACGTTGGGTGTGGAAGGGACGAGCTATGGCTACACCTTC
TRBJ2-3,TRBV5-1,many,TRBD2,CASSLNRFGGSPSTDTQYF,TGCGCCAGCAGCTTGAACAGATTCGGCGGGAGTCCTAGCACAGATACGCAGTATTTT
TRBJ1-2,TRBV12-3/TRBV12-4,many,-,CASSLASWDYGYTF,TGTGCCAGCAGTTTAGCGTCATGGGACTATGGCTACACCTTC
TRBJ2-7,TRBV2,-,TRBD2,CASSGTSGRGSYEQYF,TGTGCCAGCAGCGGGACTAGCGGGAGGGGATCCTACGAGCAGTACTTC
TRBJ1-2,TRBV5-6,many,-,CASSLLGSLYGYTF,TGTGCCAGCAGCTTGTTGGGAAGTCTCTATGGCTACACCTTC
TRBJ1-2,TRBV7-2,many,-,CASSPTGYFANYGYTF,TGTGCCAGCAGCCCCACAGGGTACTTCGCTAACTATGGCTACACCTTC
TRBJ2-1,TRBV7-2,many,-,CASSLVGDPSYNEQFF,TGTGCCAGCAGCTTAGTGGGTGACCCCTCCTACAATGAGCAGTTCTTC
TRBJ2-5,TRBV5-1,many,TRBD2,CASSTNAGGQETQYF,TGCGCCAGCAGCACCAACGCGGGGGGGCAAGAGACCCAGTACTTC
TRBJ2-2,TRBV5-1,many,-,CASSLEWGELFF,TGCGCCAGCAGCTTGGAATGGGGGGAGCTGTTTTTT
TRBJ1-2,TRBV10-3,few,-,CAIRSGSYGYTF,TGTGCCATCAGGTCCGGGAGCTATGGCTACACCTTC
TRBJ2-5,TRBV18,many,TRBD1,CASSPRDRVLQETQYF,TGTGCCAGCTCACCCCGGGACAGAGTACTACAAGAGACCCAGTACTTC
TRBJ2-3,TRBV20-1,many,TRBD2,CSASPGGPWDTQYF,TGCAGTGCTAGTCCGGGGGGGCCTTGGGATACGCAGTATTTT
TRBJ1-1,TRBV20-1,many,-,CSAGEVGTEAFF,TGCAGTGCTGGGGAGGTGGGCACTGAAGCTTTCTTT
TRBJ2-1,TRBV3-1,many,TRBD1,CASKDRGHEQFF,TGTGCCAGCAAGGACAGGGGGCATGAGCAGTTCTTC
TRBJ2-3,TRBV7-2,many,-,CASSLSGYRVPDTQYF,TGTGCCAGCAGCTTATCAGGCTACAGGGTTCCAGATACGCAGTATTTT
TRBJ2-1,TRBV7-7,many,-,CASSPDGKNEQFF,TGTGCCAGCAGCCCGGACGGGAAAAATGAGCAGTTCTTC
TRBJ1-2,TRBV7-9,many,-,CASSVDSYGYTF,TGTGCCAGCAGCGTCGACAGCTATGGCTACACCTTC
TRBJ2-1,TRBV5-1,many,-,CASSFKTGLREPSYNEQFF,TGCGCCAGCAGCTTTAAAACGGGTCTCAGGGAACCTTCCTACAATGAGCAGTTCTTC
TRBJ2-5,TRBV7-2,many,-,CASTGWGKSQETQYF,TGTGCCAGCACCGGATGGGGCAAATCGCAAGAGACCCAGTACTTC
TRBJ1-2,TRBV5-6,few,-,CASSLVRGFNYGYTF,TGTGCCAGCAGCTTGGTGCGGGGGTTTAACTATGGCTACACCTTC
TRBJ1-2,TRBV6-5,many,TRBD1,CASSAPRTGDYGYTF,TGTGCCAGCAGTGCCCCCCGGACAGGGGACTATGGCTACACCTTC
TRBJ2-6,TRBV5-1,few,-,CASSLLLAGANVLTF,TGCGCCAGCAGCCTCCTCCTGGCAGGGGCCAACGTCCTGACTTTC
TRBJ2-1,TRBV6-2/TRBV6-3,many,TRBD2,CASARTSGRAGEQFF,TGTGCCAGCGCCCGGACTAGCGGGAGGGCCGGAGAGCAGTTCTTC
TRBJ1-1,TRBV12-3/TRBV12-4,-,-,CASRQTQGLAEAFF,TGTGCCAGCAGACAAACTCAGGGTCTGGCTGAAGCTTTCTTT
TRBJ2-7,TRBV20-1,many,-,CSARGSNYEQYF,TGCAGTGCTAGGGGGAGTAACTACGAGCAGTACTTC